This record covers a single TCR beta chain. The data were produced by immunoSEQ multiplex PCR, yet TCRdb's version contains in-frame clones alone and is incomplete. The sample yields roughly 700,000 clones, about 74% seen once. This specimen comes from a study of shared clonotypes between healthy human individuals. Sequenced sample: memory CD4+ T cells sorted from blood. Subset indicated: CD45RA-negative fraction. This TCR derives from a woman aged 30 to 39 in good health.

The CDR3 sequence is CASRFLYLRAGPNTEAFF. CDR3 coding DNA: TGTGCCAGCAGATTCTTGTATCTACGGGCAGGGCCGAACACTGAAGCTTTCTTT. This rearrangement joins TRBV28 to TRBJ1-1; D possibly corresponds to TRBD1 (5 bases). The CDR3 runs 18 residues. V shed 6 bases and J shed 1 base, with 24 bases lying between them. CDR1 is MDHEN, CDR2 SYDVKM, per germline. Combining the CDR3 with reference TRBV28 and TRBJ1-1 gives the whole variable domain DVKVTQSSRYLVKRTGEKVFLECVQDMDHENMFWYRQDPGLGLRLIYFSYDVKMKEKGDIPEGYSVSREKKERFSLILESASTNQTSMYLCASRFLYLRAGPNTEAFFGQGTRLTVV.